Listed below are T cell receptor beta chains from one sample, sequenced in a study of T cell responses to AZD1222 COVID-19 vaccine. Clones were sequenced by immunoSEQ multiplex PCR, and TCRdb holds only the in-frame ones, with some missing. The sample yields under 130,000 clones, over 85% seen once. The starting material was peripheral blood, obtained on day 0 of AZD1222 vaccination. The receptors were gathered from an adult in good health. CDR3s include the opening cysteine and the closing phenylalanine or tryptophan. Each record gives: D gene, clone size, V gene, J gene, CDR3 protein, CDR3 DNA. A D gene is named only where the DNA matches it firmly. Part of the rows lack a size; the others show once, few, many or a class for expanded clones.

TRBD1	NA	TRBV28	TRBJ2-7	CASSPRDRVYEQYF	TGTGCCAGCAGTCCCCGGGACAGGGTCTACGAGCAGTACTTC
NA	NA	TRBV2	TRBJ1-1	CASSEAMVGTEAFF	TGTGCCAGCAGTGAAGCTATGGTTGGCACTGAAGCTTTCTTT
TRBD2	NA	TRBV28	TRBJ2-2	CATGLAGATGELFF	TGTGCCACCGGACTAGCGGGAGCCACCGGGGAGCTGTTTTTT
TRBD1	NA	TRBV10-3	TRBJ1-5	CAISGDRVLNQPQHF	TGTGCCATCAGTGGTGACAGGGTGCTCAATCAGCCCCAGCATTTT
NA	NA	TRBV7-2	TRBJ2-3	CASRPGPSGTDTQYF	TGTGCCAGCAGACCCGGCCCCTCGGGCACAGATACGCAGTATTTT
NA	NA	TRBV30	TRBJ2-2	CAWSRGHSTGELFF	TGTGCCTGGAGCCGGGGGCATAGTACCGGGGAGCTGTTTTTT
NA	NA	TRBV5-4	TRBJ1-4	CASSLGEKLFF	TGTGCCAGCAGCTTAGGGGAAAAACTGTTTTTT
NA	NA	TRBV7-2	TRBJ1-2	CASSLVAVYGYTF	TGTGCCAGCAGCTTAGTCGCCGTCTATGGCTACACCTTC
NA	NA	TRBV6-1	TRBJ1-1	CASSDLASERTEAFF	TGTGCCAGCAGTGATTTGGCGTCGGAACGGACTGAAGCTTTCTTT
NA	NA	TRBV28	TRBJ1-2	CASSSEVLEYGYTF	TGTGCCAGCAGTTCTGAGGTATTGGAGTATGGCTACACCTTC
TRBD1	NA	TRBV28	TRBJ1-1	CASSSPGTGYLSKVTEAFF	TGTGCCAGCAGTTCCCCCGGGACAGGGTACCTTTCGAAAGTAACTGAAGCTTTCTTT
NA	NA	TRBV11-2	TRBJ1-4	CASSLGRPQGNEKLFF	TGTGCCAGCAGCTTAGGGAGGCCTCAGGGTAATGAAAAACTGTTTTTT
NA	NA	TRBV12-3/TRBV12-4	TRBJ1-1	CASSKRGNTEAFF	TGTGCCAGCAGCAAGCGGGGGAACACTGAAGCTTTCTTT
TRBD1	NA	TRBV10-2	TRBJ2-7	CASSRQGYYEQYF	TGCGCCAGCTCAAGACAGGGATACTACGAGCAGTACTTC
TRBD1	NA	TRBV2	TRBJ1-1	CASSGTGFGTEAFF	TGTGCCAGCAGTGGGACAGGGTTCGGCACTGAAGCTTTCTTT
TRBD2	NA	TRBV27	TRBJ2-5	CATRPGRGEETQYF	TGTGCCACAAGACCGGGGCGGGGGGAAGAGACCCAGTACTTC
NA	NA	TRBV2	TRBJ1-2	CASSQQGYGYTF	TGTGCCAGCAGTCAACAGGGCTATGGCTACACCTTC
NA	once	TRBV12-3/TRBV12-4	TRBJ2-1	CASGSEQFF	TGTGCCAGCGGAAGTGAGCAGTTCTTC
TRBD2	NA	TRBV24-1	TRBJ2-2	CATSDFGLAENTGELFF	TGTGCCACCAGTGATTTTGGGCTAGCGGAGAACACCGGGGAGCTGTTTTTT
NA	NA	TRBV2	TRBJ1-1	CASSERRRVSSEAFF	TGTGCCAGCAGTGAAAGGAGGAGGGTTTCCTCTGAAGCTTTCTTT
TRBD2	NA	TRBV30	TRBJ2-1	CAWSYLAGDYNEQFF	TGTGCCTGGAGCTACCTAGCGGGAGATTACAATGAGCAGTTCTTC
NA	few	TRBV7-3	TRBJ1-1	CASSLGGSATEAFF	TGTGCCAGCAGCTTAGGGGGCTCAGCGACTGAAGCTTTCTTT
TRBD1	NA	TRBV24-1	TRBJ1-2	CATSDSGTGGYGYTF	TGTGCCACCAGTGATTCTGGGACAGGGGGCTATGGCTACACCTTC
NA	once	TRBV19	TRBJ2-3	CASSMRWGESTDTQYF	TGTGCCAGTAGTATGAGGTGGGGGGAAAGCACAGATACGCAGTATTTT
TRBD1	NA	TRBV27	TRBJ1-1	CASSPQFGQGAGIGRTEAFF	TGTGCCAGCAGTCCTCAATTTGGACAGGGGGCCGGTATAGGAAGAACTGAAGCTTTCTTT
TRBD2	NA	TRBV2	TRBJ2-7	CASSEGTSGIRSYEQYF	TGTGCCAGCAGTGAAGGGACTAGCGGGATTCGCTCCTACGAGCAGTACTTC
NA	NA	TRBV9	TRBJ1-1	CASSVNTNTEAFF	TGTGCCAGCAGCGTAAACACGAACACTGAAGCTTTCTTT
TRBD1	NA	TRBV6-5	TRBJ2-5	CASSFKTGYQETQYF	TGTGCCAGCAGTTTCAAGACAGGGTACCAAGAGACCCAGTACTTC
NA	NA	TRBV15	TRBJ2-7	CATSRDQGSYEQYF	TGTGCCACCAGCAGAGATCAGGGCTCGTACGAGCAGTACTTC
NA	NA	TRBV28	TRBJ1-2	CASGIPGARFLWGYTF	TGTGCCAGCGGGATCCCGGGGGCGCGGTTCTTGTGGGGCTACACCTTC
NA	NA	TRBV19	TRBJ2-5	CASSIEFSGAGVTHF	TGTGCCAGTAGTATAGAATTTTCAGGAGCCGGGGTCACCCACTTC
NA	NA	TRBV28	TRBJ1-5	CASTLVGQPQHF	TGTGCCAGCACCCTGGTTGGTCAGCCCCAGCATTTT
NA	NA	TRBV20-1	TRBJ2-5	CSASIPETQYF	TGCAGTGCTAGTATCCCAGAGACCCAGTACTTC
NA	NA	TRBV28	TRBJ1-2	CASSPPGLGGNYGYTF	TGTGCCAGCAGTCCCCCGGGCTTGGGGGGAAACTATGGCTACACCTTC
NA	NA	TRBV5-1	TRBJ2-1	CASSLTPGSGYNEQFF	TGCGCCAGCAGCTTAACCCCCGGGTCTGGCTACAATGAGCAGTTCTTC
NA	NA	TRBV9	TRBJ2-7	CASSPQRSPSAEQYF	TGTGCCAGCAGCCCCCAGAGGTCCCCTTCCGCCGAGCAGTACTTC
TRBD1	NA	TRBV7-2	TRBJ2-5	CASSLAYRDSFQETQYF	TGTGCCAGCAGCTTAGCATATCGGGACAGCTTTCAAGAGACCCAGTACTTC
NA	NA	TRBV5-1	TRBJ1-5	CASAPSRNQPQHF	TGCGCCAGCGCCCCGTCTCGCAATCAGCCCCAGCATTTT
NA	NA	TRBV18	TRBJ1-4	CASSPLPSSGEKLFF	TGTGCCAGCTCACCGTTGCCTTCTTCGGGGGAAAAACTGTTTTTT
TRBD2	NA	TRBV3-1/TRBV3-2	TRBJ2-1	CASSQTSGLATYNEQFF	TGTGCCAGCAGCCAGACCTCCGGACTAGCGACGTACAATGAGCAGTTCTTC
NA	NA	TRBV30	TRBJ1-6	CAWSEGVMDSPLHF	TGTGCCTGGAGTGAGGGGGTGATGGATTCACCCCTCCACTTT
NA	NA	TRBV5-4	TRBJ2-3	CASSLRGAPDTQYF	TGTGCCAGCAGCTTGCGGGGGGCCCCAGATACGCAGTATTTT
NA	NA	TRBV19	TRBJ2-7	CASSMGGGSYEQYF	TGTGCCAGTAGTATGGGAGGGGGGTCCTACGAGCAGTACTTC
NA	NA	TRBV28	TRBJ2-7	CASSPFSYEQYF	TGTGCCAGCAGTCCATTCTCCTACGAGCAGTACTTC
NA	NA	TRBV13	TRBJ2-1	CASSPPPGSSYNEQFF	TGTGCCAGCAGCCCTCCCCCAGGGAGCTCCTACAATGAGCAGTTCTTC
NA	NA	TRBV5-1	TRBJ2-7	CASSGRDLNYEQYF	TGCGCCAGCAGCGGAAGGGACCTAAACTACGAGCAGTACTTC
NA	NA	TRBV19	TRBJ2-1	CASSGGFYNEQFF	TGTGCCAGTAGTGGGGGGTTCTACAATGAGCAGTTCTTC
NA	once	TRBV4-3	TRBJ2-2	CASSQNAIMYTGELFF	TGCGCCAGCAGCCAAAACGCAATCATGTACACCGGGGAGCTGTTTTTT
NA	NA	TRBV7-9	TRBJ1-5	CASSLEGGIQPQHF	TGTGCCAGCAGCTTAGAAGGGGGAATTCAGCCCCAGCATTTT
NA	NA	TRBV2	TRBJ2-2	CASKARANTGELFF	TGTGCCAGCAAAGCGAGGGCCAACACCGGGGAGCTGTTTTTT